The clone carrying this T cell receptor (beta chain) has ten or more counts. The data are from a study of T cells after yellow fever vaccination. Study outcomes and limitations: Clonotypes appearing in both CD4 and CD8 compartments existed, and their share was small. Reappearing after the booster were most of the clones from primary vaccination (96% CD4, approximately 89% CD8).

MiXCR, run by TCRdb on the 5' RACE reads, gives a single entry per CDR3 protein. This table has approximately 27,000 distinct CDR3 sequences, 4.5% to 5.5% appearing once. There are 15 residues in the CDR3. After removal of 4 bases from V and 7 bases from J, the junction contained 10 bases not matched to a gene. Germline assignment: CDR1 SGHNT and CDR2 YYREEE (reference sequence). The material was PBMCs, either bulk or a sorted T-cell subset (CD4+, CD8+, memory, or dextramer-sorted; not recorded which), obtained 15 days after the yellow fever booster vaccination. This sequence originates from a young man who received the YFV17D yellow fever vaccine. J is TRBJ2-5 and V is TRBV5-4; TRBD2 matches at 10 bases. CDR3 sequence reads: CASSKTSGKLGTQYF. CDR3 DNA sequence: TGTGCCAGCAGCAAAACTAGCGGGAAACTAGGGACCCAGTACTTC.